This T cell receptor (beta chain) was documented in a study of cytotoxic CD8 clonotypes in ibrutinib-treated CLL. Study background: The patients comprised some twelve relapsed/refractory and 15 treatment-naive cases, about 18 IGHV unmutated. Responses: approximately 24 partial, 2 complete; after median roughly 68 months, roughly 14 stayed remitted, approximately twelve progressed.

T cells were sequenced at a targeted depth of 1 in 200,000 to 1 in 1 million. This table comes from immunoSEQ multiplex PCR, and its TCRdb copy is limited to in-frame clones, with some not included. Of 190,000 or so clones listed, around three quarters are singletons. There are a few counts of this clone. Its antigen is unknown. Study-level points and caveats: Public clonotypes proved infrequent, and on treatment they shrank or remained steady.

Germline loops: CDR1 MDHEN, CDR2 SYDVKM. This CDR3 region has 15 residues. With 3 bases clipped from V and 0 bases from J, the junction kept 2 bases outside the gene matches. The sequence was obtained from a human donor with chronic lymphocytic leukemia. The chain links TRBV28 to TRBJ2-1, with 7 bases aligning to TRBD2. Sequences were derived from PBMCs, sampled after 24 months of ibrutinib treatment. This chain's CDR3 is CASSFGGSSYNEQFF. The CDR3 DNA is TGTGCCAGCAGTTTCGGCGGGAGCTCCTACAATGAGCAGTTCTTC.